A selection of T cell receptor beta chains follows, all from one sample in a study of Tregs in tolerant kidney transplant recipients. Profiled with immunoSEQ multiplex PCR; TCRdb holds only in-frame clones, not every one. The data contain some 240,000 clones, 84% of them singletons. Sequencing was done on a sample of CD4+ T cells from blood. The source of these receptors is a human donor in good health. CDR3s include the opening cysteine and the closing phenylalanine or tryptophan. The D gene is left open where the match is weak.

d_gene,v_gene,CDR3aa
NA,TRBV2,CASSEAAGSPLHF
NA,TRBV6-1,CASSGQTSNQPQHF
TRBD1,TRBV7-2,CASSLANRGIGYTF
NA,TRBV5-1,CASGRQVSSYEQYF
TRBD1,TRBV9,CASSPTDRVSYEQYF
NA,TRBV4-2,CASSREAASSYNEQFF
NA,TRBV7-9,CASSPTGTDYEQYF
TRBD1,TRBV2,CASQGDFSQPQHF
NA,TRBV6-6,CASSPSYNEQFF
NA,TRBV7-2,CASSFRASGGYEQYF
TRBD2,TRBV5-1,CASSLPGRSHEQYF
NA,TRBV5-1,CASSSGSGSGNTIYF
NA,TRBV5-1,CASSVTVNTEAFF
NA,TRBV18,CASSPVRGGANTEAFF
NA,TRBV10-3,CAISDPTDGYGYTF
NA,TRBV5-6,CASSRSSGTDTQYF
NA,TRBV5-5,CASSSREGVGYTF
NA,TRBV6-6,CASSYSVGAIPGELFF
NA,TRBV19,CASSIQTGDTQYF